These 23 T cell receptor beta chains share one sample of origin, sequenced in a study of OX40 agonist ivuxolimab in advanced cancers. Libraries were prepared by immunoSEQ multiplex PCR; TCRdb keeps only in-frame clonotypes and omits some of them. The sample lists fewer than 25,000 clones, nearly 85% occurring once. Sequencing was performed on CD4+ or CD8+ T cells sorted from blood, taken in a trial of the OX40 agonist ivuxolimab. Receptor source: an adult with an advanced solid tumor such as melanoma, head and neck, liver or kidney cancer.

The CDR3 bases are TGTGCCAGCAGTTCGACACAGGGGGCTTACACTGAAGCTTTCTTT. Its protein is CASSSTQGAYTEAFF. The V gene is TRBV7-6, the J gene TRBJ1-1; 9 bases align to TRBD1. Trimming took 6 bases from V and 3 from J; bases not matched to a gene: 8. The CDR3 spans 15 residues. Germline values: CDR1 SGHVS, CDR2 FNYEAQ.

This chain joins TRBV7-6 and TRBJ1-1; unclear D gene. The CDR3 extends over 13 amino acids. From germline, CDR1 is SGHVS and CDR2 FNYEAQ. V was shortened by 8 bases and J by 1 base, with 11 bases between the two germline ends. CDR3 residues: CASGPGKNTEAFF. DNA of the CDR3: TGTGCCAGCGGACCCGGGAAGAACACTGAAGCTTTCTTT. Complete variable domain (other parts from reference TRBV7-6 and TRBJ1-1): GAGVSQSPRYKVTKRGQDVALRCDPISGHVSLYWYRQALGQGPEFLTYFNYEAQQDKSGLPNDRFSAERPEGSISTLTIQRTEQRDSAMYRCASGPGKNTEAFFGQGTRLTVV.

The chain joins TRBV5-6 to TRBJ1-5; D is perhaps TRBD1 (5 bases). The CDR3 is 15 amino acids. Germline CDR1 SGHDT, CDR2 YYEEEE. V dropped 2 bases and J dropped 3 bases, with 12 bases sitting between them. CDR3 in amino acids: CASSFRYRPNQPQHF. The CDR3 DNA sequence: TGTGCCAGCAGCTTTCGGTACAGGCCCAATCAGCCCCAGCATTTT.

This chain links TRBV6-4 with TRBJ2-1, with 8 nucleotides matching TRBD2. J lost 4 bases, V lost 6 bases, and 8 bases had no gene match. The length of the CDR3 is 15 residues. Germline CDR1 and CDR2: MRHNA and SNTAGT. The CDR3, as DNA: TGTGCCAGCAGCCCTACTGCGGGAGGTTACAATGAGCAGTTCTTC. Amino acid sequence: CASSPTAGGYNEQFF.

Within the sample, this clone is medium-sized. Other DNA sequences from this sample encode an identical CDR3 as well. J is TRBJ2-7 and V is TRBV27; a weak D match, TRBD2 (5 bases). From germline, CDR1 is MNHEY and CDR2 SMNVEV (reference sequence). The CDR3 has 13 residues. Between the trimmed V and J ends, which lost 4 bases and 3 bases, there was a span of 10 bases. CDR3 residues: CASSSGSLYEQYF. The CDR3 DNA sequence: TGTGCCAGCAGTTCGGGGTCGCTCTACGAGCAGTACTTC.

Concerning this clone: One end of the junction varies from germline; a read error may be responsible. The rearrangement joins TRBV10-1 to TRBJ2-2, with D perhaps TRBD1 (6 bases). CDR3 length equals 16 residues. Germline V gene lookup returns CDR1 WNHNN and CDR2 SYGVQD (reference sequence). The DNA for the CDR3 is TGCGCCAGCAGTTCAAACCTCACAGGGAGCCCCCGGGGAGCTGTTTTT. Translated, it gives CASSSNLTGSPRGAVF.

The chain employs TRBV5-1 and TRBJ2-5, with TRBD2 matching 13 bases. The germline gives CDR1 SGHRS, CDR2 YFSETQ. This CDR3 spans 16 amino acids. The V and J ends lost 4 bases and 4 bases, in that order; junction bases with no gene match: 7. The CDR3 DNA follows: TGCGCCAGCAGCCCGCAAACTAGCGGGGGGGGAGAGACCCAGTACTTC. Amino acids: CASSPQTSGGGETQYF.

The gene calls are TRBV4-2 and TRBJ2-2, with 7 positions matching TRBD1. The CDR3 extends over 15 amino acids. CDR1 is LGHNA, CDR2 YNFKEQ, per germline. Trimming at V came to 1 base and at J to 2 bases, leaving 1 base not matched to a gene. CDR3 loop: CASSQGGGNTGELFF. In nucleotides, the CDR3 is TGTGCCAGCAGCCAAGGAGGGGGCAACACCGGGGAGCTGTTTTTT.

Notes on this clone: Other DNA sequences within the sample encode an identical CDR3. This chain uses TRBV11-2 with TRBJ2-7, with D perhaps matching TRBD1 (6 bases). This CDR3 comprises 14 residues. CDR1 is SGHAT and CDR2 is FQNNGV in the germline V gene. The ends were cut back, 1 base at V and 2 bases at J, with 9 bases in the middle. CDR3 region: CASSLGPGAYEQYF. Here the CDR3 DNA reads TGTGCCAGCAGCTTAGGTCCAGGGGCCTACGAGCAGTACTTC.

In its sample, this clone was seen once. The CDR3 DNA follows: TGTGCCAGCAGCTTAGGGCAGGGAGGCGAGCAGTACTTC. Protein: CASSLGQGGEQYF. The chain carries TRBV7-9 and TRBJ2-7, with D perhaps TRBD2 (6 bases). CDR3 length: 13 residues. Germline loops: CDR1 SEHNR, CDR2 FQNEAQ (reference sequence). Trimming removed 1 base at V and 6 bases at J, with 10 bases between.

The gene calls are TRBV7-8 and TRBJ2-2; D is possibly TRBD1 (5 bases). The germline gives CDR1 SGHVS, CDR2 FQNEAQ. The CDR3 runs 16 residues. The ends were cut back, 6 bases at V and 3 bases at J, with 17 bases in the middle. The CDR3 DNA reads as TGTGCCAGCAGTCTCTCTGGGGCAGAGGACACCGGGGAGCTGTTTTTT. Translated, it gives CASSLSGAEDTGELFF.

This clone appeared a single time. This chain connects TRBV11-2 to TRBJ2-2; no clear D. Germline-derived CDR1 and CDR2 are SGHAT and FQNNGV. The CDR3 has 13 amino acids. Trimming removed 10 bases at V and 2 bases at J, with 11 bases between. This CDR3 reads CATSELNTGELFF. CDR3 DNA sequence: TGTGCCACCAGTGAATTAAACACCGGGGAGCTGTTTTTT.

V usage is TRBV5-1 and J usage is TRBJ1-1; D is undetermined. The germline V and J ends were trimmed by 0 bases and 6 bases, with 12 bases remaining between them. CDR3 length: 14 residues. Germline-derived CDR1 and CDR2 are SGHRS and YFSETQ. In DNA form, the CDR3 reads TGCGCCAGCAGCTTGGTCGGGGAATTGGCTGAAGCTTTCTTT. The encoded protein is CASSLVGELAEAFF.

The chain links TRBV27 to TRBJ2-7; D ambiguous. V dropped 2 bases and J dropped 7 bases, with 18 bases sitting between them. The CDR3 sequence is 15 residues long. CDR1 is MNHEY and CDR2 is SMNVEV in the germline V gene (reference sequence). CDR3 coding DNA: TGTGCCAGCAGTTTAAGCAACGGGCTACCCTTGGAGCAGTACTTC. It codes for CASSLSNGLPLEQYF.

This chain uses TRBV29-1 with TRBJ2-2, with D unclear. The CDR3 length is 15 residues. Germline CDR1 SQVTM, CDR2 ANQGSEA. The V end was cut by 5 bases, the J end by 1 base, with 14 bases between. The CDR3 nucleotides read TGCAGCGTTTCCGTTTCCGGGCTGAACACCGGGGAGCTGTTTTTT. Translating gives CSVSVSGLNTGELFF.

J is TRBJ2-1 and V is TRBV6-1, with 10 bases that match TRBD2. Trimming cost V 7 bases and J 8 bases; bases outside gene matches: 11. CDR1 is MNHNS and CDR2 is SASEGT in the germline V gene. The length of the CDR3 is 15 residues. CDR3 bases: TGTGCCAGCACTCGCCTAGCGGGAGAAGGTGATGAGCAGTTCTTC. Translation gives CASTRLAGEGDEQFF.

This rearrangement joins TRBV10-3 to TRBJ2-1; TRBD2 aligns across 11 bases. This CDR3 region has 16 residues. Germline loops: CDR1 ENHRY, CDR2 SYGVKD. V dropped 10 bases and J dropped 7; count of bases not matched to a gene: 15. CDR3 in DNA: TGTGCCACCAAAACGGACACTAGCGGGAGAGGGAATGAGCAGTTCTTC. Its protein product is CATKTDTSGRGNEQFF.

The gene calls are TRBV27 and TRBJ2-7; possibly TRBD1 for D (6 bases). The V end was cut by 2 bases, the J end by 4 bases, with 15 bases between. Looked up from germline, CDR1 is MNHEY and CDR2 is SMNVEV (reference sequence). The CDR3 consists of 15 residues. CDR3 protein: CASSLAGQTTYEQYF. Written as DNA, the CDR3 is TGTGCCAGCAGTTTAGCCGGACAGACGACTTACGAGCAGTACTTC.

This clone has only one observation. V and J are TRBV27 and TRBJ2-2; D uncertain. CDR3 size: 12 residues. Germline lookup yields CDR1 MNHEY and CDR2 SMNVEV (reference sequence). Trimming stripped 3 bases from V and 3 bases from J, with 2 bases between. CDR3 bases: TGTGCCAGCAGTTTTGACACCGGGGAGCTGTTTTTT. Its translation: CASSFDTGELFF.

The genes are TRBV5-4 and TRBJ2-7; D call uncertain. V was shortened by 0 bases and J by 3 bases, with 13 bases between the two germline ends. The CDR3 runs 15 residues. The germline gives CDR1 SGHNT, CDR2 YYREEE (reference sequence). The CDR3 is CASSLGRLGGYEQYF. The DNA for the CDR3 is TGTGCCAGCAGCTTGGGCCGTCTGGGCGGCTACGAGCAGTACTTC.

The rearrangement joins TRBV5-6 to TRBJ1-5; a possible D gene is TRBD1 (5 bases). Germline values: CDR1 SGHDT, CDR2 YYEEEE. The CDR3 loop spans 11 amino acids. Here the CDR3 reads CGGVENQPQHF. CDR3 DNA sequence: TGTGGGGGGGTTGAGAATCAGCCCCAGCATTTT.

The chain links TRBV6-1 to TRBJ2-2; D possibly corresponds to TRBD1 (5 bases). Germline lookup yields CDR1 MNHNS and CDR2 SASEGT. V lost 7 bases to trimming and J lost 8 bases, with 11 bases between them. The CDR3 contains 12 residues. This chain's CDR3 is CASNPGWGELFF. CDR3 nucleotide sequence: TGTGCCAGCAACCCAGGGTGGGGGGAGCTGTTTTTT.

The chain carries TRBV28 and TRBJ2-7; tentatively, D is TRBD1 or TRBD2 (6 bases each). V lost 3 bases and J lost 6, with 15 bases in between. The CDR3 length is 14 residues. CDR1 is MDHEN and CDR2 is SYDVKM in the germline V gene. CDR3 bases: TGTGCCAGCAGTTTGGGTCCGGGGGCGGGCGAGCAGTACTTC. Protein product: CASSLGPGAGEQYF.